The T cell receptor (beta chain) under discussion was sequenced for a study of cytomegalovirus exposure and HLA in healthy donors (TCRdb year 2017). Some background on the complete study: According to a later analysis, one platform produced both the 110 or so validation repertoires and the approximately 600 repertoires of the first cohort. A separate validation cohort of over a hundred different subjects was used in addition to the approximately 640-subject first cohort. The study aimed to test whether cataloging public T cell receptors could reveal signatures of past pathogen exposure. To predict cytomegalovirus infection status, the study combined high-throughput TCR immunosequencing, statistical association of individual TCRs with disease status, and machine learning. Overall study results and their limits: The classifier was reported to diagnose cytomegalovirus status with high specificity and sensitivity in both the original cohort and the validation cohort. In vitro tests confirmed that three of the cytomegalovirus-associated TCR beta chains recognize cytomegalovirus antigens. The study listed 170 or so TCR beta chains as associated with cytomegalovirus. The authors suggested that the approach could potentially be generalized to other disease states and immunological phenotypes. Across donors, most TCR sequences were observed very rarely, whereas some public TCRs were present in many individuals. The validation cohort had no HLA typing available for a later analysis, so co-occurrence within that cohort was assessed over all 120 or so repertoires. A later analysis found that TCRs clustered in the first cohort also tended to co-occur in the roughly 120 validation repertoires, with approximately 95% of cluster scores above 0.

About this clone itself: Which antigen it targets is not known. No per-base quality is available; no much larger clone lies one base away.

Library preparation employed the immunoSEQ multiplex PCR assay. Per the source publication's procedure: A statistical classification framework was built for diagnosing cytomegalovirus status from the catalog of TCR beta chain sequences. Entries here come from immuneACCESS through TCRdb and include only in-frame sequences with V and J called. Some clones fail to appear in such tables; in the studies checked, an unresolved V gene covers under half of the shortfall, and the cause of the remainder is unknown. V and J calls and clone size follow that table, whereas D and trimming were derived from the DNA. The sample data list some 66,000 clones, and approximately 97% of these were observed just once. Under 2% of the sample is taken by the ten largest. V is shortened by 3 bases, J by 2 bases, and the region joining them spans 16 bases. The cysteine opens and the phenylalanine closes a CDR3 of 16 amino acids. The entry retains the CDR3 DNA only, 48 bases that are in frame from base 1. For CDR1 and CDR2, the germline V gene (reference sequence) lists LNHDA and SQIVND.

Separate from the approximately 700-subject first cohort, the validation cohort of around 130 subjects was the group to which the donors belonged. This chain joins TRBV19 to TRBJ1-1; no D gene is confidently identified. Specimen: PBMCs. The sequence came from a woman between 18 and 29 years old in good health and CMV-seropositive. For the CDR3, the sequence is CASSMVAGQSNTEAFF. The nucleotide sequence reads TGTGCCAGTAGTATGGTGGCAGGCCAGAGCAACACTGAAGCTTTCTTT.